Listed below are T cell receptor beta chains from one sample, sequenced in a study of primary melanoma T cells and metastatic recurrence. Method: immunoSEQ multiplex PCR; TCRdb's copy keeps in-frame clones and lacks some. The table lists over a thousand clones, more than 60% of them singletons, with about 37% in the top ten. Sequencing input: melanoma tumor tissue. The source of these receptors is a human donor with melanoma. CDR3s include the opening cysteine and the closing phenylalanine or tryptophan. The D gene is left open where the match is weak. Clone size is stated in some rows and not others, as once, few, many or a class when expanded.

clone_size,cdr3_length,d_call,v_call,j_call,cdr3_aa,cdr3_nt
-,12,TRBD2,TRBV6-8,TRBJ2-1,CASSKTSGDQFF,TGTGCCAGCAGTAAGACTAGCGGGGATCAGTTCTTC
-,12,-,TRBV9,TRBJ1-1,CASSTGRTEAFF,TGTGCCAGCAGTACGGGTCGGACTGAAGCTTTCTTT
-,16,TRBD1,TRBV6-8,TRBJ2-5,CASRRKGAKNQETQYF,TGTGCCAGCAGGAGAAAGGGGGCGAAGAACCAAGAGACCCAGTACTTC
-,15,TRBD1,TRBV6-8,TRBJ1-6,CASRDRGSYNSPLHF,TGTGCCAGCAGGGACAGGGGCTCCTATAATTCACCCCTCCACTTT
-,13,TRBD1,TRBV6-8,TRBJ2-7,CASSSGTDYEQYF,TGTGCCAGCAGCTCCGGGACAGACTACGAGCAGTACTTC
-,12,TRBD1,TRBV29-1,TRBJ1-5,CSVGQEGQPQHF,TGCAGCGTCGGACAGGAGGGACAGCCCCAGCATTTT
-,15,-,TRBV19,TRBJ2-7,CASSRNRDEGYEQYF,TGTGCCAGTAGTAGGAACAGGGATGAGGGCTACGAGCAGTACTTC
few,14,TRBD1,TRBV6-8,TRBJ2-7,CASSPGTGRYEQYF,TGTGCCAGCAGCCCCGGGACAGGGCGCTACGAGCAGTACTTC
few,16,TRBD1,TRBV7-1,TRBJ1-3,CASSSYETGVGNTIYF,TGTGCCAGCAGCTCCTACGAGACAGGGGTTGGAAACACCATATATTTT
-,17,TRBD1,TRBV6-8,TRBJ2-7,CASSYSIPGTGVYEQYF,TGTGCCAGCAGTTACTCGATTCCCGGGACAGGGGTGTACGAGCAGTACTTC
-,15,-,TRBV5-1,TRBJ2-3,CASSLIPVGADTQYF,TGCGCCAGCAGCTTGATCCCGGTCGGCGCAGATACGCAGTATTTT
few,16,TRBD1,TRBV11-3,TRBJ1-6,CASSPTGTGKNSPLHF,TGTGCCAGCAGCCCGACCGGGACAGGGAAAAATTCACCCCTCCACTTT
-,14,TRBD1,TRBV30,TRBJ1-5,CAWSFQGAHQPQHF,TGTGCCTGGAGTTTCCAGGGGGCCCATCAGCCCCAGCATTTT
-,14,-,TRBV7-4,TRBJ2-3,CASSLVWGTDTQYF,TGTGCCAGCAGCTTAGTCTGGGGAACAGATACGCAGTATTTT
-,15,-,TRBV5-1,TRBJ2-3,CASSWTGTKTDTQYF,TGCGCCAGCAGCTGGACCGGGACCAAAACAGATACGCAGTATTTT
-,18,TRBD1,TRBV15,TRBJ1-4,CATSRTWDRGATNEKLFF,TGTGCCACCAGCCGCACCTGGGACAGGGGAGCAACTAATGAAAAACTGTTTTTT
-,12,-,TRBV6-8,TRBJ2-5,CASSHLGETQYF,TGTGCCAGCAGTCACCTAGGGGAGACCCAGTACTTC
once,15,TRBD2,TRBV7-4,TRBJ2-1,CASSTRTSGGNEQFF,TGTGCCAGCAGCACAAGGACTAGCGGGGGAAATGAGCAGTTCTTC
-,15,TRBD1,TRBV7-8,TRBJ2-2,CASSTGTGRTGELFF,TGTGCCAGCAGCACCGGGACAGGGCGCACCGGGGAGCTGTTTTTT
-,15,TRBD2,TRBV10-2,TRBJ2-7,CASKMGLAGGYEQYF,TGCGCCAGCAAAATGGGACTAGCGGGGGGGTACGAGCAGTACTTC
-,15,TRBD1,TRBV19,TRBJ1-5,CASSRQGNSNQPQHF,TGTGCCAGTAGTAGACAGGGAAATAGCAATCAGCCCCAGCATTTT
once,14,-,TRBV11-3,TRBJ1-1,CASSPTASYTEAFF,TGTGCCAGCAGCCCTACGGCTTCTTACACTGAAGCTTTCTTT